What follows are 29 T cell receptor beta chains derived from one specimen sequenced in a study of CD8 T cells in Susac syndrome. Random hexamers primed reverse transcription of about 0.45 to 1 ug RNA. One entry per CDR3 protein results from TCRdb running MiXCR on the immunoSEQ multiplex PCR reads. The table includes 130,000 or so distinct CDR3 sequences, approximately 79% detected once. The sample was CD8+ T cells from PBMCs. Receptor source: a human donor with multiple sclerosis.

This clonotype was seen only once. CDR3 bases: TGTGCCAGCAGCGTCGGGCCGCGAGGCGGACAGCCCCAGCATTTT. It is translated as CASSVGPRGGQPQHF. This rearrangement joins TRBV7-2 to TRBJ1-5; D not certain. The germline V gene has CDR1 SGHTA and CDR2 FQGNSA. The V end lost 5 bases, the J end lost 7 bases, and 18 bases lay between the germline ends. This CDR3 has 15 residues.

The rearrangement joins TRBV5-4 to TRBJ2-7, with 8 nucleotides matching TRBD1. The length of the CDR3 is 16 residues. V shed 0 bases and J 4 bases; nucleotides not matched to a gene: 9. Germline V gives CDR1 SGHNT, CDR2 YYREEE (reference sequence). CDR3 residues: CASSLAPGGAGYEQYV. The CDR3 DNA follows: TGTGCCAGCAGCTTGGCTCCAGGGGGCGCGGGGTACGAGCAGTACGTC.

This clonotype showed up just a few times. This rearrangement joins TRBV5-1 to TRBJ2-1; 8 positions match TRBD2. The V and J ends lost 2 bases and 4 bases, in that order; junction bases with no gene match: 5. The germline V gene encodes CDR1 SGHRS and CDR2 YFSETQ. CDR3 size: 15 residues. The CDR3 coding sequence is TGCGCCAGCAGCTTTAACGGGGGGGAGTACAATGAGCAGTTCTTC. Its translation is CASSFNGGEYNEQFF. The full variable domain, in which reference TRBV5-1 and TRBJ2-1 provide the parts outside the CDR3, is KAGVTQTPRYLIKTRGQQVTLSCSPISGHRSVSWYQQTPGQGLQFLFEYFSETQRNKGNFPGRFSGRQFSNSRSEMNVSTLELGDSALYLCASSFNGGEYNEQFFGPGTRLTVL.

The chain joins TRBV5-1 to TRBJ2-7, with a tentative D call TRBD1 (6 bases). The germline V gene encodes CDR1 SGHRS and CDR2 YFSETQ. Deletions cut 4 bases from V and 2 bases from J, with 13 bases between. This CDR3 has 14 residues. The CDR3, as DNA: TGCGCCAGCAGCCCCGATTGGACAGCCTACGAGCAGTACTTC. Its translation is CASSPDWTAYEQYF.

This clonotype was seen only once. The V call is TRBV29-1, the J call TRBJ2-7; 7 bases line up with TRBD1. The V segment lost 7 bases and the J segment 1 base; nucleotides outside the gene matches: 13. Germline V gene lookup returns CDR1 SQVTM and CDR2 ANQGSEA. The CDR3 has 15 residues. The CDR3 sequence is CSAGPSDRDSYEQYF. The CDR3 coding sequence is TGCAGCGCCGGGCCCTCCGACAGGGATTCCTACGAGCAGTACTTC.

The genes are TRBV6-4 and TRBJ1-1, with D hard to call. With 5 bases removed from V and 5 bases from J, the gap between germline ends came to 12 bases. The CDR3 runs 13 residues. The V gene's germline CDR1 is MRHNA and CDR2 SNTAGT. In DNA, the CDR3 is TGTGCCAGCAGTCTTACACGAGGGACTGAAGCTTTCTTT. It translates to CASSLTRGTEAFF.

The chain links TRBV3-1 to TRBJ2-3; 12 bases agree with TRBD2. CDR3 length: 16 residues. In germline, CDR1 is LGHDT, CDR2 YNNKEL (reference sequence). V lost 2 bases and J lost 3; bases outside the gene matches: 3. Here the CDR3 DNA reads TGTGCCAGCAGCCAACTAGCGGGGGGGTTAACAGATACGCAGTATTTT. This encodes CASSQLAGGLTDTQYF.

CDR3 sequence: CASSQEPQNNEQFF. The CDR3 DNA reads as TGCGCCAGCAGCCAAGAACCTCAGAACAATGAGCAGTTCTTC. V usage is TRBV4-3 and J usage is TRBJ2-1; no definite D call. Trimming cost V 0 bases and J 5 bases, with 8 bases left between them. Germline lookup yields CDR1 LGHNA and CDR2 YSLEER. The CDR3 has 14 residues.

The rearrangement joins TRBV6-5 to TRBJ2-1, with D possibly called TRBD1 or TRBD2 (5 bases each). CDR1 and CDR2 (germline): MNHEY, SVGAGI. Trimming pared 2 bases from V and 3 bases from J, leaving 11 bases between. This CDR3 spans 15 amino acids. For the CDR3, the DNA is TGTGCCAGCAGTTACACCGGGACCAGCTACAATGAGCAGTTCTTC. Protein sequence: CASSYTGTSYNEQFF.

The J gene is TRBJ2-1, the V gene TRBV7-9, with 7 bases aligning to TRBD2. V trimming: 1 base; J trimming: 6 bases; junction bases outside the gene matches: 3. Germline CDR1 and CDR2: SEHNR and FQNEAQ (reference sequence). CDR3 size: 14 residues. In DNA, the CDR3 is TGTGCCAGCAGCTTAGGCGGGAGCCTCAATGAGCAGTTCTTC. It specifies CASSLGGSLNEQFF.

This clonotype was observed a few times. The rearrangement links TRBV19 to TRBJ2-3, with D possibly being TRBD1 or TRBD2 (5 bases each). The V and J ends lost 3 bases and 0 bases respectively, with 10 bases between them. The CDR3 has 15 amino acids. Germline V gene sequence: CDR1 LNHDA, CDR2 SQIVND (reference sequence). This CDR3 is CASSIGTTSTDTQYF. The CDR3 nucleotides read TGTGCCAGTAGTATCGGGACCACAAGCACAGATACGCAGTATTTT.

This chain uses TRBV20-1 with TRBJ1-5; the D gene is possibly TRBD1 (5 bases). Germline CDR1 DFQATT, CDR2 SNEGSKA (reference sequence). V was cut by 5 bases and J by 4 bases, with 15 bases left in between. The CDR3 has 14 residues. The CDR3 DNA follows: TGCAGTGCTCCTAGACAGTCGGTGAATCAGCCCCAGCATTTT. As protein: CSAPRQSVNQPQHF.

The V and J genes are TRBV28 and TRBJ1-5, with D perhaps matching TRBD1 (6 bases). The V end was cut by 6 bases, the J end by 6 bases, with 18 bases between. The germline V gene has CDR1 MDHEN and CDR2 SYDVKM. The CDR3 loop spans 15 amino acids. The DNA for the CDR3 is TGTGCCAGCAGCGAATTCGGGACACTTATTCAGCCCCAGCATTTT. It translates to CASSEFGTLIQPQHF.

With respect to this clonotype: Possible read error: a much larger clone is one base away. The chain recombines TRBV13 with TRBJ2-5, with unresolved D. Germline V gives CDR1 PRHDT, CDR2 FYEKMQ (reference sequence). This CDR3 has 11 residues. Here the CDR3 DNA reads TGTACCAGCAGCTTAGTAGAGACCCAGTACTTC. Protein: CTSSLVETQYF.

The rearrangement links TRBV2 to TRBJ2-1, with 8 nucleotides matching TRBD2. The CDR3 spans 13 residues. Trimming took 6 bases from V and 5 from J; bases not matched to a gene: 3. Per germline, CDR1 SNHLY and CDR2 FYNNEI. Written as DNA, the CDR3 is TGTGCCAGCAGGGGACTAGACCACAATGAGCAGTTCTTC. This gives the protein CASRGLDHNEQFF.

The chain joins TRBV6-4 to TRBJ1-6; 8 nucleotides agree with TRBD1. With V trimmed by 5 bases and J by 7 bases, 4 bases remained unmatched. Germline CDR1 MRHNA, CDR2 SNTAGT. CDR3 size: 14 residues. Written as DNA, the CDR3 is TGTGCCAGCAGTTCGACAGGGGAGAATTCACCCCTCCACTTT. Translation: CASSSTGENSPLHF.

This sequence joins TRBV2 and TRBJ1-1, with D uncertain. The CDR3 is 14 amino acids. Germline assignment: CDR1 SNHLY and CDR2 FYNNEI. The germline V and J ends were trimmed by 6 bases and 4 bases, with 15 bases remaining between them. The chain's CDR3 is CASRGPGLVTEAFF. The CDR3 region has the DNA TGTGCCAGCAGAGGGCCCGGCTTGGTCACTGAAGCTTTCTTT.

The chain is built from TRBV6-2 or TRBV6-3 and TRBJ2-7; D not certain. This CDR3 has 12 amino acids. V shed 5 bases and J shed 2 bases, with 7 bases lying between them. CDR1 MNHEY and CDR2 SVGEGT come from the germline V gene. For the CDR3, the DNA is TGTGCCAGCAGTCCGACCCCCTACGAGCAGTACGTC. Amino acid sequence: CASSPTPYEQYV.

This chain connects TRBV20-1 to TRBJ1-2; no definite D call. Looked up from germline, CDR1 is DFQATT and CDR2 is SNEGSKA (reference sequence). The V end lost 3 bases, the J end lost 0 bases, and 14 bases lay between the germline ends. The CDR3 has 15 amino acids. The CDR3 sequence is CSASVRTETNYGYTF. For the CDR3, the DNA is TGCAGTGCTAGCGTCCGAACAGAAACTAACTATGGCTACACCTTC.

The chain employs TRBV20-1 and TRBJ1-3; TRBD1 is a possible D gene (6 bases). Trimming took 4 bases from V and 4 from J, leaving 14 bases between them. This CDR3 region has 14 residues. CDR1 is DFQATT, CDR2 SNEGSKA, per germline (reference sequence). The CDR3 DNA sequence: TGCAGTGCTATAGTGGGGGGCTTCGGAAACACCATATATTTT. Translation gives CSAIVGGFGNTIYF.

V usage is TRBV27 and J usage is TRBJ2-7; D might be TRBD2 (6 bases). The ends were cut back, 6 bases at V and 0 bases at J, with 12 bases in the middle. Germline V lookup: CDR1 MNHEY, CDR2 SMNVEV (reference sequence). This CDR3 contains 14 residues. The CDR3 DNA sequence: TGTGCCAGCAGCCCCTCCGGGAGCTCCTACGAGCAGTACTTC. This gives the protein CASSPSGSSYEQYF.

The chain recombines TRBV5-1 with TRBJ1-1, with unresolved D. This CDR3 region has 12 residues. V was pared by 4 bases and J by 7 bases, with 11 bases between. CDR1 is SGHRS and CDR2 is YFSETQ in the germline V gene. In nucleotides, the CDR3 is TGCGCCAGCAGCCTGGTAGGGATTGAAGCTTTCTTT. Its protein is CASSLVGIEAFF.

The V gene is TRBV7-9, the J gene TRBJ2-5, with 9 bases that match TRBD1. This CDR3 contains 14 residues. With V trimmed by 4 bases and J by 5 bases, 5 bases remained unmatched. Germline CDR1 reads SEHNR; CDR2 reads FQNEAQ (reference sequence). DNA of the CDR3: TGTGCCAGCAGCTCACAGGGGGCGGGTGAGACCCAGTACTTC. Translating gives CASSSQGAGETQYF.

The V and J genes are TRBV28 and TRBJ2-5, with a weak D call TRBD2 (5 bases). The CDR3 extends over 13 amino acids. Trimming stripped 3 bases from V and 2 bases from J, with 7 bases between. The germline V gene encodes CDR1 MDHEN and CDR2 SYDVKM. The CDR3 nucleotides are TGTGCCAGCAGTTTTACGGGGCAAGAGACCCAGTACTTC. The encoded protein is CASSFTGQETQYF.

The rearrangement joins TRBV20-1 to TRBJ2-1; the D gene could be TRBD1 or TRBD2 (7 bases each). V was cut by 5 bases and J by 6 bases, with 17 bases left in between. The CDR3 sequence is 14 residues long. Germline V gene data show CDR1 as DFQATT and CDR2 as SNEGSKA (reference sequence). CDR3 sequence (DNA): TGCAGTGCTCCCCCCCAGGGGGGGTTCAATGAGCAGTTCTTC. Translated, it gives CSAPPQGGFNEQFF.

The V call is TRBV19, the J call TRBJ2-1; D perhaps matches TRBD2 (7 bases). In germline, CDR1 is LNHDA, CDR2 SQIVND (reference sequence). Deletions cut 3 bases from V and 0 bases from J, with 12 bases between. The CDR3 is 16 residues long. CDR3 residues: CASSMGGRSSYNEQFF. The CDR3 DNA reads as TGTGCCAGTAGTATGGGGGGGCGCAGCTCCTACAATGAGCAGTTCTTC.

The chain joins TRBV7-9 to TRBJ2-7; 11 bases agree with TRBD2. Germline V lookup: CDR1 SEHNR, CDR2 FQNEAQ (reference sequence). V was clipped by 4 bases and J by 6 bases; unmatched bases: 11. This CDR3 has 16 residues. The CDR3 sequence is CASSWIPGTSGAEQYF. As DNA, the CDR3 is TGTGCCAGCAGCTGGATCCCCGGGACTAGCGGCGCCGAGCAGTACTTC.

The CDR3 region has the DNA TGTGCCAGCAGCGATATCTTGACAGGGCCCGGAGGGTCACCCCTCCACTTT. It encodes CASSDILTGPGGSPLHF. The rearrangement links TRBV2 to TRBJ1-6; 7 nucleotides match TRBD1. J was trimmed by 10 bases and V by 6 bases; bases with no gene match: 18. Germline CDR1 reads SNHLY; CDR2 reads FYNNEI. This CDR3 is built from 17 residues.

This clonotype has only one observation. The chain recombines TRBV18 with TRBJ1-5; maybe TRBD1 (5 bases). The V and J ends lost 4 bases and 15 bases respectively, with 19 bases between them. The V gene's germline CDR1 is KGHSH and CDR2 LQKENI. CDR3 length equals 13 residues. The DNA for the CDR3 is TGTGCCAGCTCACGCTCCCCATGGAGGGACCGGCATTTT. This codes for CASSRSPWRDRHF.